What follows is one T cell receptor (beta chain) and its context. The data belong to a study of blood T cell repertoires in COVID-19. Study-level information: COVID-19 samples from acute and convalescent phases originated in the United States, Italy and Spain.

Produced via immunoSEQ multiplex PCR; TCRdb's table is partial and in-frame only. Found here are tens of thousands of clones, approximately 90% of them singletons; the top ten hold more than 3%. V lost 2 bases to trimming and J lost 5 bases; unmatched junction nucleotides: 6. Per the germline V gene, CDR1 is MDHEN and CDR2 is SYDVKM. This CDR3 is built from 15 residues. The genes are TRBV28 and TRBJ2-5, with 9 bases that match TRBD1. Sequencing was performed on peripheral blood. This TCR was sampled from a man between 40 and 49 years old with COVID-19, enrolled during active disease. For the CDR3, the DNA is TGTGCCAGCAGTTTAGGGGGACAGGGCGGTGAGACCCAGTACTTC. This gives the protein CASSLGGQGGETQYF.